These 15 T cell receptor beta chains were all obtained from the same sample, sequenced in a study of blood T cell repertoires in COVID-19. TCRdb keeps only in-frame clones here, not all; method: immunoSEQ multiplex PCR. The table has about 140,000 clones, more than 60% seen once. The sequencing sample was made of peripheral blood. These receptors all stem from a woman in her fifties or sixties with active or convalescent COVID-19.

V is TRBV19 and J is TRBJ1-6, with a possible D match to TRBD1 (5 bases). Germline CDR1 is LNHDA and CDR2 is SQIVND (reference sequence). The CDR3 has 14 amino acids. V lost 6 bases and J lost 9, with 15 bases in between. CDR3 DNA sequence: TGTGCCAGTAGGAGTTTCGGGGGAGGTTCACCCCTCCACTTT. Amino acids: CASRSFGGGSPLHF.

The rearrangement joins TRBV10-1 to TRBJ2-6; TRBD1 is a possible D gene (5 bases). The CDR3 sequence is 16 residues long. Germline-derived CDR1 and CDR2 are WNHNN and SYGVQD (reference sequence). Trimming pared 6 bases from V and 2 bases from J, leaving 14 bases between. The CDR3 loop reads CASRDWGSAGANVLTF. Here the CDR3 DNA reads TGCGCCAGCAGGGATTGGGGCTCAGCTGGGGCCAACGTCCTGACTTTC.

The genes are TRBV15 and TRBJ1-5; D perhaps matches TRBD1 (5 bases). The ends were cut back, 3 bases at V and 7 bases at J, with 10 bases in the middle. The germline gives CDR1 LNHNV, CDR2 YYDKDF (reference sequence). The CDR3 totals 13 residues. In DNA form, the CDR3 reads TGTGCCACCAGCAGCGGGGGTAAGCAGCCCCAGCATTTT. Its protein is CATSSGGKQPQHF. Supplemented by reference TRBV15 and TRBJ1-5, the full variable domain reads DAMVIQNPRYQVTQFGKPVTLSCSQTLNHNVMYWYQQKSSQAPKLLFHYYDKDFNNEADTPDNFQSRRPNTSFCFLDIRSPGLGDTAMYLCATSSGGKQPQHFGDGTRLSIL.

The CDR3 nucleotides read TGTGCCAGCAGCGTAGGCGACAGATACAATCAGCCCCAGCATTTT. This codes for CASSVGDRYNQPQHF. This chain links TRBV9 with TRBJ1-5, with D tentatively TRBD1 (5 bases). The CDR3 loop spans 15 amino acids. Per the germline V gene, CDR1 is SGDLS and CDR2 is YYNGEE. V shed 0 bases and J shed 3 bases, with 10 bases lying between them.

The gene calls are TRBV27 and TRBJ2-7, with a possible D match to TRBD2 (5 bases). Trimming cost V 0 bases and J 6 bases, with 9 bases left between them. CDR1 MNHEY and CDR2 SMNVEV come from the germline V gene (reference sequence). The CDR3 runs 13 residues. The CDR3 nucleotides read TGTGCCAGCAGTTTATCGAGAGCGGCCGAGCAGTACTTC. This translates into CASSLSRAAEQYF.

V is TRBV7-3 and J is TRBJ2-7; D is perhaps TRBD1 (6 bases). Trimming cost V 3 bases and J 4 bases, with 10 bases left between them. In germline, CDR1 is SGHTA, CDR2 FQGTGA. CDR3 length equals 13 residues. CDR3: CASSLGRGYEQYF. For the CDR3, the DNA is TGTGCCAGCAGCTTGGGCAGGGGTTACGAGCAGTACTTC.

This rearrangement joins TRBV5-1 to TRBJ1-2; D perhaps matches TRBD1 (6 bases). The CDR3 totals 15 residues. Trimming left V 0 bases short and J 8 bases short, with 17 bases between. The germline V gene encodes CDR1 SGHRS and CDR2 YFSETQ. CDR3 coding DNA: TGCGCCAGCAGCTTGGCGTTAACAGGGAGTGGCGGCTACACCTTC. This sequence encodes CASSLALTGSGGYTF.

This chain connects TRBV4-3 to TRBJ2-1; 8 nucleotides agree with TRBD2. V dropped 0 bases and J dropped 5; count of bases not matched to a gene: 3. The CDR3 has 15 residues. Germline CDR1 is LGHNA and CDR2 is YSLEER. The CDR3 DNA sequence: TGCGCCAGCAGCCAAGAAGCGGGAGTTAACAATGAGCAGTTCTTC. Translating it yields CASSQEAGVNNEQFF.

As for this clone: Other DNA sequences from this sample encode an identical CDR3 as well. This chain's CDR3 is CASSFGQNTEAFF. CDR3 nucleotides: TGCGCCAGCAGCTTCGGTCAGAACACTGAAGCTTTCTTT. V is TRBV5-1 and J is TRBJ1-1; D is unresolved. The V and J ends lost 2 bases and 1 base respectively, with 6 bases between them. This CDR3 has 13 residues. Per germline, CDR1 SGHRS and CDR2 YFSETQ.

The chain is built from TRBV21-1 and TRBJ2-7; TRBD2, the table's D call, lacks a check against the DNA. TRBV21-1 counts as a pseudogene. This CDR3 is 16 amino acids long. The CDR3 DNA follows: TGTGCCAGCAGCAAAGGGCTGGGGGGGCGCCCCCACGAGCAGTACTTC. This codes for CASSKGLGGRPHEQYF.

The genes are TRBV19 and TRBJ1-5; possible D gene TRBD1, 6 bases. Germline V gene lookup returns CDR1 LNHDA and CDR2 SQIVND (reference sequence). The CDR3 contains 14 residues. V was pared by 7 bases and J by 1 base, with 11 bases between. CDR3 sequence reads: CASMAGASNQPQHF. DNA of the CDR3: TGTGCCAGTATGGCGGGGGCCAGCAATCAGCCCCAGCATTTT.

This clone has just a few counts. This chain connects TRBV14 to TRBJ2-1; 15 nucleotides line up with TRBD2. This CDR3 contains 17 residues. CDR1 and CDR2 from the germline V gene are SGHDN and FVKESK. V shed 0 bases and J 11 bases; nucleotides not matched to a gene: 8. CDR3 sequence: CASSQDLGTSGGNKQFF. CDR3 bases: TGTGCCAGCAGCCAAGATCTGGGGACTAGCGGGGGGAATAAGCAGTTCTTC.

CDR3 residues: CASRKSGGENSNQPQHF. In DNA form, the CDR3 reads TGTGCCAGCAGGAAATCAGGAGGGGAAAATAGCAATCAGCCCCAGCATTTT. The chain is built from TRBV7-2 and TRBJ1-5; D possibly corresponds to TRBD1 (5 bases). V was clipped by 6 bases and J by 0 bases, with 18 bases between them. Germline assignment: CDR1 SGHTA and CDR2 FQGNSA. The CDR3 has 17 residues.

The table lists this clone with a count of one. The chain's CDR3 is CASREPGQGNSPLHF. The DNA of the CDR3 is TGTGCCAGCAGAGAACCGGGACAGGGTAATTCACCCCTCCACTTT. This chain joins TRBV6-6 and TRBJ1-6; 9 nucleotides align to TRBD1. Trimming at V came to 6 bases and at J to 6 bases, leaving 6 bases not matched to a gene. This CDR3 has 15 amino acids. Per germline, CDR1 MNHNY and CDR2 SVGAGI (reference sequence).

This clone was observed a handful of times. This chain links TRBV6-5 with TRBJ2-7; weak D call: TRBD2 (5 bases). V dropped 6 bases and J dropped 6 bases, with 15 bases sitting between them. This CDR3 has 13 residues. Germline CDR1 MNHEY, CDR2 SVGAGI. The CDR3 nucleotides read TGTGCCAGCAGGGAGGCGAGTTCCCTCGAGCAGTACTTC. It yields the protein CASREASSLEQYF.